A selection of T cell receptor beta chains follows, all from one sample in a study of long-term antiretroviral therapy in people with HIV. Libraries were prepared by immunoSEQ multiplex PCR; TCRdb keeps only in-frame clonotypes and omits some of them. Counted here are about 34,000 clones, roughly four fifths occurring once; the ten biggest clones make up 7.9%. The source material was unsorted PBMCs, sampled 0.4 years before starting antiretroviral therapy. All receptors come from a man younger than 30 with HIV. Each CDR3 is given with its conserved first and last residue. A D gene is named only where the DNA matches it firmly. Where a row states a size, it is once, few, many or the class of an expanded clone; other rows omit it.

d_gene	v_gene	j_gene	abundance	CDR3nt	CDR3aa
TRBD1	TRBV4-1	TRBJ2-1	-	TGCGCCAGCAGCCGGTCGGACAGGGCCGGGGATGAGCAGTTCTTC	CASSRSDRAGDEQFF
-	TRBV27	TRBJ1-2	few	TGTGCCAGCAGTTCGCTGGACACGGTTAACTATGGCTACACCTTC	CASSSLDTVNYGYTF
-	TRBV9	TRBJ1-1	-	TGTGCCAGCAGCGTAGCGGCTGAAAACACTGAAGCTTTCTTT	CASSVAAENTEAFF
-	TRBV15	TRBJ2-7	-	TGTGCCACCAGCAGAGTTGGACAGACCTACGAGCAGTACTTC	CATSRVGQTYEQYF
TRBD2	TRBV27	TRBJ2-7	-	TGTGCCAGCAGTTCCATCACTAGCGGGAGAAACTACGAGCAGTACTTC	CASSSITSGRNYEQYF
-	TRBV27	TRBJ1-1	-	TGTGCCAGCAGTTTATCAGGGGTTGATCTCTTTAACACTGAAGCTTTCTTT	CASSLSGVDLFNTEAFF
TRBD2	TRBV20-1	TRBJ2-7	-	TGCAGTGCTCACCGCGCGGGGGTCAATTACTTC	CSAHRAGVNYF
TRBD2	TRBV7-3	TRBJ2-3	-	TGTGCCAGCAGCTTAGGTGGGGCGGGAGTGGGAGATACGCAGTATTTT	CASSLGGAGVGDTQYF
-	TRBV11-2	TRBJ2-3	-	TGTGCCAGCAGTTCCAGTGAGGGGTGGGGCCGGGCAGATACGCAGTATTTT	CASSSSEGWGRADTQYF
-	TRBV5-1	TRBJ2-1	-	TGCGCCAGCAGCGAAAATTCCAGAGGGTCCTACAATGAGCAGTTCTTC	CASSENSRGSYNEQFF
-	TRBV5-6	TRBJ1-2	-	TGTGCCAGCAGCCTGATTTACAGGAGGTCTAACTATGGCTACACCTTC	CASSLIYRRSNYGYTF
TRBD1	TRBV29-1	TRBJ1-2	-	TGCAGCGTTGGACAGATGCGACAGGGGGCTGGCTACACCTTC	CSVGQMRQGAGYTF
-	TRBV14	TRBJ2-7	-	TGTGCCAGCAGCCCGATGGGGGGAGACGAGCAGTACTTC	CASSPMGGDEQYF